A single T cell receptor beta chain is shown here with its context. Method: immunoSEQ multiplex PCR; TCRdb's copy keeps in-frame clones and lacks some. The table records approximately 65,000 clones, 70% to 80% of them present only once. The source of the sample is a study of blood T cell repertoires in COVID-19. The V and J ends lost 4 bases and 8 bases, in that order; junction bases with no gene match: 10. Germline CDR1 and CDR2: LGHDT and YNNKEL (reference sequence). This CDR3 region has 15 residues. This chain links TRBV3-1 (or the pseudogene TRBV3-2) with TRBJ1-4, with 7 positions matching TRBD1. The sequence was collected from a man aged 60 to 69 with acute or convalescent COVID-19. Sequencing was carried out using peripheral blood. CDR3 sequence reads: CASSPQDRPGEKLFF. As DNA, the CDR3 is TGTGCCAGCAGCCCCCAGGACAGGCCGGGGGAAAAACTGTTTTTT.